Presented here are 10 T cell receptor beta chains from one specimen sequenced in a study of T cell changes during pregnancy in multiple sclerosis. Some clones are missing from TCRdb's copy, which holds only in-frame ones; the method was immunoSEQ multiplex PCR. In the table there are 30,000 or so clones, about nine tenths of which are singletons. Source: CD4+ T cells from peripheral blood mononuclear cells, taken in the second trimester of pregnancy. These receptors all come from a female donor in good health, enrolled as a control in a pregnancy study.

This clone was picked up one time. The chain has TRBV5-1 and TRBJ1-4; D gene uncertain. This CDR3 contains 16 residues. V was trimmed by 4 bases and J by 0 bases, leaving 13 bases between them. The germline gives CDR1 SGHRS, CDR2 YFSETQ. The CDR3 protein is CASSPGETSTNEKLFF. DNA for the CDR3: TGCGCCAGCAGCCCGGGTGAGACGTCAACTAATGAAAAACTGTTTTTT.

Points on this clone: One junction end disagrees with the germline gene, perhaps due to a read error. This specimen includes other DNA sequences encoding the same CDR3. The chain uses TRBV5-6 and TRBJ1-6, with a possible D match to TRBD1 (5 bases). The CDR3 length is 13 residues. Germline V gene data show CDR1 as SGHDT and CDR2 as YYEEEE. In DNA, the CDR3 is TGTGCCACCAGCAGAGGGGCGGGATCACCCCTCCACTTT. Translation: CATSRGAGSPLHF.

Points on this clone: Mismatch with germline at one junction end may stem from a read error. This chain links TRBV7-8 with TRBJ1-4; D possibly corresponds to TRBD1 (5 bases). This CDR3 contains 15 residues. Germline V CDR1 and CDR2: SGHVS, FQNEAQ. The CDR3 here is CASSLAQGASERLFF. The DNA of the CDR3 is TGTGCCAGCAGCTTAGCGCAAGGGGCAAGTGAAAGACTGTTTTTT.

V and J are TRBV19 and TRBJ1-1; D uncertain. Trimming pared 6 bases from V and 5 bases from J, leaving 13 bases between. The CDR3 extends over 13 amino acids. CDR1 and CDR2 from the germline V gene are LNHDA and SQIVND (reference sequence). Here the CDR3 reads CASSRPAGTEAFF. The CDR3 DNA follows: TGTGCCAGTAGCCGACCGGCCGGGACTGAAGCTTTCTTT.

V is TRBV10-3 and J is TRBJ2-5; 10 nucleotides align to TRBD1. V was clipped by 2 bases and J by 7 bases; unmatched bases: 10. The CDR3 extends over 16 amino acids. The germline V gene encodes CDR1 ENHRY and CDR2 SYGVKD. The CDR3 nucleotides read TGTGCCATCAGTGAGCTCAGTAGGACAGGGGGGGTGACCCAGTACTTC. Translating gives CAISELSRTGGVTQYF.

This clone was counted a single time. The chain recombines TRBV5-1 with TRBJ1-1; D gene unclear. V lost 1 base, J lost 1 base, and 11 bases lay in between. Germline V CDR1 and CDR2: SGHRS, YFSETQ. CDR3 length: 15 amino acids. In DNA form, the CDR3 reads TGCGCCAGCAGCTTGTCCTCCGGGAAGAACACTGAAGCTTTCTTT. Its translation is CASSLSSGKNTEAFF.

The count of this clone is one. The chain combines TRBV19 with TRBJ1-2; 8 bases align to TRBD1. The CDR3 has 19 amino acids. V was clipped by 1 base and J by 6 bases; unmatched bases: 19. Germline loops: CDR1 LNHDA, CDR2 SQIVND (reference sequence). CDR3 residues: CASSIGGTRDRGYRHGYTF. The CDR3 bases are TGTGCCAGTAGTATAGGGGGGACCCGAGACAGGGGCTATCGTCATGGCTACACCTTC.

The chain joins TRBV28 to TRBJ2-5, with TRBD2 as a possible D gene (7 bases). The CDR3 runs to 15 residues. Germline V gene sequence: CDR1 MDHEN, CDR2 SYDVKM. The germline V and J ends were trimmed by 6 bases and 2 bases, with 16 bases remaining between them. CDR3 residues: CASSEGGGPQETQYF. DNA of the CDR3: TGTGCCAGCAGCGAGGGGGGGGGCCCTCAAGAGACCCAGTACTTC.

The V call is TRBV11-2, the J call TRBJ2-7; TRBD2 matches at 7 bases. This CDR3 comprises 14 residues. V shed 5 bases, J shed 3 bases, and the junction held 7 bases outside the gene matches. Germline assignment: CDR1 SGHAT and CDR2 FQNNGV. CDR3 bases: TGTGCCAGCAGCCTCGGGGGGAAACACTACGAGCAGTACTTC. This encodes CASSLGGKHYEQYF.

The sample holds one count of this clone. The chain uses TRBV19 and TRBJ2-2; D perhaps matches TRBD2 (5 bases). Germline loops: CDR1 LNHDA, CDR2 SQIVND (reference sequence). V dropped 3 bases and J dropped 3 bases, with 14 bases sitting between them. CDR3 length equals 16 residues. CDR3 DNA sequence: TGTGCCAGTAGTATTGAGGGTCAGGCGTACACCGGGGAGCTGTTTTTT. Its translation: CASSIEGQAYTGELFF.